Below, one TCR beta chain is given with its context. These data come from a study of T cell changes during pregnancy in multiple sclerosis. Method: immunoSEQ multiplex PCR; TCRdb's copy keeps in-frame clones and lacks some. Here the sample spans approximately 37,000 clones, roughly 94% being singletons. V was trimmed by 1 base and J by 1 base, leaving 8 bases between them. Germline CDR1 and CDR2: MNHNS and SASEGT. The CDR3 is made up of 15 amino acids. Sequencing was performed on peripheral blood, taken in the third trimester of pregnancy. The sequence came from a female donor with multiple sclerosis, enrolled in a pregnancy study. V is TRBV6-1 and J is TRBJ1-3; TRBD1 is a possible D gene (6 bases). The CDR3 loop is CASSEEQGSGNTIYF. In DNA, the CDR3 is TGTGCCAGCAGTGAAGAACAGGGTTCTGGAAACACCATATATTTT.